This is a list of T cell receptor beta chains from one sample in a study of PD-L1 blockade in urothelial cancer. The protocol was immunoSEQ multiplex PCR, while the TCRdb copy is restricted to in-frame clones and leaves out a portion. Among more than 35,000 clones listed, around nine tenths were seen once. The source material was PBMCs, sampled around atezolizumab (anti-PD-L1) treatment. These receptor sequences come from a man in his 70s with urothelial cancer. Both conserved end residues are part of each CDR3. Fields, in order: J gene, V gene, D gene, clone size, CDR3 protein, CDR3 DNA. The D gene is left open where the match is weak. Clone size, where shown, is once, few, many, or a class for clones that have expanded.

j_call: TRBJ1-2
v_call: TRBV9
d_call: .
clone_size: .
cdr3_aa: CASSVAAQGRGDGYTF
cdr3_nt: TGTGCCAGCAGCGTAGCTGCCCAGGGGAGAGGGGATGGCTACACCTTC

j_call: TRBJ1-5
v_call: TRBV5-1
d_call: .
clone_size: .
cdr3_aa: CASSTDGGRVQPQHF
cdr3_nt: TGCGCCAGCAGCACGGACGGGGGAAGGGTTCAGCCCCAGCATTTT

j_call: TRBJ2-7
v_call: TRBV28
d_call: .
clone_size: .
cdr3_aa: CASMSTVPYEQYF
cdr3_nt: TGTGCCAGCATGTCAACGGTTCCCTACGAGCAGTACTTC

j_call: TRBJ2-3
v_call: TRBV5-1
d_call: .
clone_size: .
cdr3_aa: CASSLESLGRTDTQYF
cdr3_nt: TGCGCCAGCAGCTTGGAGTCCCTGGGCCGCACAGATACGCAGTATTTT

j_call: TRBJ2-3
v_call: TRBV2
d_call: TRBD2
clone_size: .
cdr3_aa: CASSGSGGYGTDTQYF
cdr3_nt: TGTGCCAGCAGTGGTAGCGGGGGGTACGGCACAGATACGCAGTATTTT

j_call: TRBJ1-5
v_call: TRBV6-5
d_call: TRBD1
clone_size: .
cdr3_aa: CASSPDRGNQPQHF
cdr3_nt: TGTGCCAGCAGTCCCGACAGGGGCAACCAGCCCCAGCATTTT

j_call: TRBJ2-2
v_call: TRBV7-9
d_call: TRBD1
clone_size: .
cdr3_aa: CASSAGTVSGELFF
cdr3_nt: TGTGCCAGCAGCGCCGGGACAGTATCCGGGGAGCTGTTTTTT

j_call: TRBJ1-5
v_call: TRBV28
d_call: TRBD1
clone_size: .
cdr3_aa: CASSLWDRGGSNQPQHF
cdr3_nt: TGTGCCAGCAGTTTATGGGACAGGGGGGGGAGCAATCAGCCCCAGCATTTT

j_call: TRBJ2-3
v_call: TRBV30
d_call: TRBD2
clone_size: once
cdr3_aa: CAWSWEGSDTQYF
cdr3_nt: TGTGCCTGGAGTTGGGAGGGATCAGATACGCAGTATTTT

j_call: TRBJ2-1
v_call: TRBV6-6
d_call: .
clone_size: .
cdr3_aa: CASNIGLHNEQFF
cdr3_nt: TGTGCCAGCAATATTGGACTTCACAATGAGCAGTTCTTC

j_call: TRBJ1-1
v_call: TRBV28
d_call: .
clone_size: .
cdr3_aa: CASRAGTGRTEAFF
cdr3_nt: TGTGCCAGCAGGGCCGGGACTGGGAGAACTGAAGCTTTCTTT

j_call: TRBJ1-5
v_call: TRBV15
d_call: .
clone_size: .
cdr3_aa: CATSRVGKVKGREPQHF
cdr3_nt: TGTGCCACCAGCAGAGTCGGAAAGGTGAAGGGGCGCGAGCCCCAGCATTTT

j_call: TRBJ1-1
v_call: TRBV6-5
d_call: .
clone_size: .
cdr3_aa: CASSYTVNTEAFF
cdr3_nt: TGTGCCAGCAGCTATACGGTGAACACTGAAGCTTTCTTT

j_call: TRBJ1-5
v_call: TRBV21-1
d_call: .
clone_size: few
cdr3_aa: CASTVRPQHF
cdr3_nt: TGTGCCAGCACAGTCCGGCCCCAGCATTTT

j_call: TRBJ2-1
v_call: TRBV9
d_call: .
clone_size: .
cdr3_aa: CASKGAESSYNEQFF
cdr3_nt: TGTGCCAGCAAAGGGGCGGAAAGCTCCTACAATGAGCAGTTCTTC

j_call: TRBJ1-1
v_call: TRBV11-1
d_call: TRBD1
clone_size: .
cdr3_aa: CASSHSGQGLNTEAFF
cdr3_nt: TGTGCCAGCAGCCACTCTGGACAGGGCTTAAACACTGAAGCTTTCTTT

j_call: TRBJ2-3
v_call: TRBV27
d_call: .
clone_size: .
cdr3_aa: CASSWGRGTDTQYF
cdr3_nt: TGTGCCAGCAGTTGGGGCAGGGGAACAGATACGCAGTATTTT

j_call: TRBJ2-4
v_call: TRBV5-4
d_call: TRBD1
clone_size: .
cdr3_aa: CASSPDRAGGNIQYF
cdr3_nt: TGTGCCAGCAGCCCAGACAGGGCTGGGGGTAACATTCAGTACTTC

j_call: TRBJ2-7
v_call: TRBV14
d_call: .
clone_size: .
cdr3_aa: CASSQVLDYEQYF
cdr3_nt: TGTGCCAGCAGCCAAGTTTTAGACTACGAGCAGTACTTC

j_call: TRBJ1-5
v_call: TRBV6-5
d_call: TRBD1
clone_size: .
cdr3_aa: CASSSPGQSQHF
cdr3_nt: TGTGCCAGCAGTTCCCCGGGACAGAGCCAGCATTTT

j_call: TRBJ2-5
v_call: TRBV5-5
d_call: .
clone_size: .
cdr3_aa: CASSLVENQETQYF
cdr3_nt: TGTGCCAGCAGCTTGGTAGAGAACCAAGAGACCCAGTACTTC

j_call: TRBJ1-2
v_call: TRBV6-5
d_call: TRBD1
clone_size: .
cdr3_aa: CASAGGFGYTF
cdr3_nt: TGTGCCAGCGCAGGGGGGTTTGGCTACACCTTC